This TCR beta chain is drawn from a study of graft-versus-host responses after intestinal transplantation. The repertoire was sequenced with immunoSEQ multiplex PCR; TCRdb's copy has only in-frame clones and lacks some. The sample includes over 100,000 clones, just under 95% of them seen just once. Germline CDR1 reads PRHDT; CDR2 reads FYEKMQ (reference sequence). V lost 0 bases and J 0 bases, leaving 5 bases between the germline ends. The CDR3 consists of 14 residues. Study outcomes and limitations: The authors found GvH clones in recipient marrow, some appearing first in ileum or blood. An association linked early post-transplant HvG declines with peak circulating GvH clone levels.

Points on this clone: What it recognizes is unknown.

This clonotype was sampled from a human donor who was the organ donor for an intestinal transplant. The specimen comprised unstimulated CD8+ T cells sorted from spleen or lymph node cells, sampled before transplant. V and J are TRBV13 and TRBJ1-1; no firm D call. DNA of the CDR3: TGTGCCAGCAGCTTAGGGCAACTGAACACTGAAGCTTTCTTT. Protein sequence: CASSLGQLNTEAFF.